The 29 T cell receptor beta chains reported below all come from one sample, sequenced in a study of T cells in women clearing cervical HPV infection. The assay was immunoSEQ multiplex PCR, and TCRdb's table has in-frame clones only and misses some. The sample holds more than 25,000 clones. Sequences were obtained from blood buffy coat. The source of these receptors is a woman between 18 and 70 years old with a cervical HPV16 infection that either progressed to CIN3+ or cleared (not recorded which).

A note on this clone: The read terminates 3 residues before the CDR3 end, so the remaining end is supplied by the germline J gene. This chain uses TRBV12-3 or TRBV12-4 with TRBJ2-1; 11 nucleotides align to TRBD2. The CDR3 has 15 amino acids. After removal of 0 bases from V and 9 bases from J, the junction contained 4 bases not matched to a gene. The CDR3 sequence: CASSLASSGRTEQFF. CDR3 bases read: TGTGCCAGCAGTTTAGCGTCTAGCGGGAGGACTGAG.

Regarding this clone: The CDR3 extends 3 residues past the end of the read, so its final part is completed from the germline J gene. The rearrangement links TRBV5-4 to TRBJ2-2; 8 bases are a match to TRBD1. Germline CDR1 SGHNT, CDR2 YYREEE (reference sequence). This CDR3 has 15 amino acids. CDR3 protein: CASSLAGGADSPLFF. CDR3 DNA, as far as it was read: TGTGCCAGCAGCTTGGCAGGGGGCGCGGATTCACCG.

A note on this clone: The sequenced fragment ends 3 residues before the CDR3 boundary, so the rest is inferred from the germline J gene. The chain combines TRBV7-6 with TRBJ1-1; 9 bases are shared with TRBD1. The CDR3 has 12 amino acids. Germline assignment: CDR1 SGHVS and CDR2 FNYEAQ. The ends lost 10 bases at V and 1 base at J; junction bases unmatched: 1. The CDR3 region is CATQGANTEAFF. The covered CDR3 bases are TGTGCCACACAGGGGGCGAACACTGAA.

As to this clone: The read ends 3 residues early relative to the CDR3; the germline J gene fills the gap. V usage is TRBV20-1 and J usage is TRBJ1-3; no clear D gene. This CDR3 has 16 residues. Trimming took off 1 base at V and 0 bases at J, with 13 bases between the two ends. Germline loops: CDR1 DFQATT, CDR2 SNEGSKA (reference sequence). Here the CDR3 reads CSARAPGSSSGNTIYF. The covered CDR3 bases are TGCAGTGCTAGAGCCCCGGGGTCGAGCTCTGGAAACACC.

In the case of this clone: The read is 3 residues too short to cover the CDR3 end, so that end is filled in from the germline J gene. This rearrangement joins TRBV20-1 to TRBJ1-2, with 8 bases lining up with TRBD1. The CDR3 covers 14 residues. CDR1 is DFQATT, CDR2 SNEGSKA, per germline (reference sequence). The sequenced part of the CDR3 DNA is TGCAGTGCTAGCGGGACTTACAGGGGGGGAGGC. Protein product: CSASGTYRGGG. The whole CDR3 sequence is CSASGTYRGGGYTF.

In regard to this clone: In the same sample, other DNA sequences code for this CDR3. The sequenced part of the CDR3 DNA is TGTGCCAGCGGGAGAGGACTAGCGGGAGAAGAGACC. Encoded protein: CASGRGLAGEET. The full CDR3 protein reads CASGRGLAGEETAFF. This rearrangement joins TRBV13 to TRBJ1-1; D remains unclear. The CDR3 end is not reached by the read, which stops 3 residues before it; the germline J gene fills it in. From germline, CDR1 is PRHDT and CDR2 FYEKMQ (reference sequence). The CDR3 has 15 amino acids.

Partial CDR3 DNA: TGTGCCAGCAGCCCAGTATCACAGGCGAACACTGAA. It encodes CASSPVSQANTE. From start to end, the CDR3 is CASSPVSQANTEAFF. This sequence joins TRBV7-2 and TRBJ1-1; possible D gene TRBD1, 5 bases. With the read ending 3 residues before the CDR3 end, the germline J gene is used to fill in that end. The germline V gene encodes CDR1 SGHTA and CDR2 FQGNSA. The CDR3 runs 15 residues. V was trimmed by 5 bases and J by 1 base, leaving 14 bases between them.

Details on this clone: The CDR3 end is not reached by the read, which stops 3 residues before it; the germline J gene fills it in. The rearrangement joins TRBV20-1 to TRBJ2-5; possible D gene TRBD1, 6 bases. This CDR3 contains 12 residues. Germline V gene lookup returns CDR1 DFQATT and CDR2 SNEGSKA (reference sequence). Deletions cut 7 bases from V and 2 bases from J, with 11 bases between. The CDR3 is CSETDRQETQYF. CDR3 DNA (partial): TGCAGTGAAACAGACAGGCAAGAGACC.

Note on this clone: The read gets to within 3 residues of the CDR3 end, and the germline J gene fills in the rest. This sequence joins TRBV6-2 or TRBV6-3 and TRBJ1-6; the D is unclear. Germline V gene data show CDR1 as MNHEY and CDR2 as SVGEGT. The germline V and J ends were trimmed by 2 bases and 9 bases, with 11 bases remaining between them. The CDR3 length is 14 residues. CDR3 sequence reads: CASSYASRGSPLHF. The CDR3 DNA, read in part, is TGTGCCAGCAGTTACGCGAGCCGGGGTTCACCC.

About this clone itself: The read halts 3 residues ahead of the CDR3 end, with the missing end drawn from the germline J gene. The chain combines TRBV7-8 with TRBJ2-3, with 10 bases lining up with TRBD2. This CDR3 contains 17 residues. J was trimmed by 2 bases and V by 5 bases; bases with no gene match: 10. CDR1 is SGHVS, CDR2 FQNEAQ, per germline. The CDR3 DNA, read in part, is TGTGCCAGCAGCAAGTACAAAACTAGCGGGGCCACAGATACG. It translates to CASSKYKTSGATDT. In full, the CDR3 is CASSKYKTSGATDTQYF.

Remarks on this clone: The sequence runs out 3 residues before the end of the CDR3; the remainder is reconstructed from the germline J gene. The rearrangement uses TRBV18 and TRBJ1-1, with a weak D call TRBD1 (5 bases). CDR1 is KGHSH, CDR2 LQKENI, per germline. The CDR3 contains 14 residues. The CDR3 is CASSPVPREPGAFF. CDR3 DNA, as far as it was read: TGTGCCAGCTCACCAGTCCCCAGGGAACCCGGA.

About this clone itself: From the germline J gene comes the end of the CDR3, since the read stops 3 residues before it. The chain joins TRBV19 to TRBJ1-6; D is ambiguous. Germline lookup yields CDR1 LNHDA and CDR2 SQIVND (reference sequence). Trimming pared 3 bases from V and 8 bases from J, leaving 11 bases between. This CDR3 comprises 14 residues. CDR3 region: CASSIGVFDSPLHF. The sequenced part of the CDR3 DNA is TGTGCCAGTAGTATCGGGGTTTTTGATTCACCC.

Comment on this clone: The read ends 3 residues before the CDR3 terminus; that terminus is restored from the germline J gene. The gene calls are TRBV7-2 and TRBJ2-5, with TRBD1 matching 11 bases. The junction had 6 bases not matched to a gene; V was cut back by 4 bases and J by 5 bases. The CDR3 contains 15 residues. The germline CDR1 and CDR2 sequences are SGHTA and FQGNSA. The CDR3 protein is CASSSWTGGVETQYF. The DNA read from the CDR3 is TGTGCCAGCAGCTCTTGGACAGGGGGCGTGGAGACC.

Notes on this clone: The read ends 3 residues before the CDR3 terminus; that terminus is restored from the germline J gene. V is TRBV19 and J is TRBJ1-6; D call uncertain. This CDR3 spans 14 amino acids. V lost 5 bases and J 0 bases, leaving 5 bases between the germline ends. Germline loops: CDR1 LNHDA, CDR2 SQIVND (reference sequence). CDR3 amino acids: CASSFSSYNSPLHF. CDR3 DNA, as far as it was read: TGTGCCAGTAGTTTCAGCTCCTATAATTCACCC.

This CDR3 is CASRAGLEETQYF. The sequenced CDR3 bases are TGTGCCAGCAGAGCGGGACTAGAAGAGACC. This chain links TRBV2 with TRBJ2-5; TRBD2 agrees at 8 bases. The observed sequence ends 3 residues before the CDR3 terminus, with the missing tail filled in from the germline J gene. CDR1 and CDR2 from the germline V gene are SNHLY and FYNNEI. This CDR3 contains 13 residues. The trim removed 6 bases at V and 3 bases at J, leaving 3 bases unmatched.

In regard to this clone: Read coverage stops 3 residues before the CDR3 terminus; the germline J gene supplies the remainder. The V and J genes are TRBV7-8 and TRBJ2-1, with a possible D match to TRBD1 (5 bases). The V gene lost 2 bases and the J gene lost 9 bases, with 11 bases spanning the gap. CDR1 is SGHVS and CDR2 is FQNEAQ in the germline V gene. This CDR3 has 13 residues. CDR3 bases read: TGTGCCAGCAGCTTACAGGGCTACGGTGAG. Protein sequence: CASSLQGYGE. The full-length CDR3 reads as CASSLQGYGEQFF.

On this clone itself: Read data end 3 residues before the CDR3 end; the end is taken from the germline J gene. This rearrangement joins TRBV20-1 to TRBJ2-1, with 8 positions matching TRBD2. The CDR3 loop spans 15 amino acids. CDR1 is DFQATT and CDR2 is SNEGSKA in the germline V gene (reference sequence). V was clipped by 7 bases and J by 8 bases; unmatched bases: 16. The covered CDR3 bases are TGCAGTGTCCTTAGTCCCGGGGGGGGAGTCGATGAG. This codes for CSVLSPGGGVDE. The whole CDR3 protein reads CSVLSPGGGVDEQFF.

Of note for this clone: The CDR3 end is not reached by the read, which stops 3 residues before it; the germline J gene fills it in. The genes are TRBV10-3 and TRBJ1-6, with D possibly TRBD1 on 6 matching bases. Trimming removed 11 bases from V and 12 bases from J, with 14 bases in between. CDR1 ENHRY and CDR2 SYGVKD come from the germline V gene. The CDR3 extends over 11 amino acids. CDR3 bases read: TGTGCCGTTGGCGGGGGCGGACCC. Protein: CAVGGGGP. The full CDR3 is CAVGGGGPLHF.

A remark on this clone: The read comes to an end 3 residues before the CDR3 does, leaving the germline J gene to fill in the end. This sequence joins TRBV7-8 and TRBJ1-2; D not certain. Germline-derived CDR1 and CDR2 are SGHVS and FQNEAQ. The CDR3 is 15 residues long. Partial CDR3 DNA: TGTGCCAGCAGCTTAAGCCTAGCGGGAGGGAATGAC. This gives the protein CASSLSLAGGND. The complete CDR3 reads CASSLSLAGGNDYTF. Supplemented by reference TRBV7-8 and TRBJ1-2, the full variable domain reads GAGVSQSPRYKVAKRGQDVALRCDPISGHVSLFWYQQALGQGPEFLTYFQNEAQLDKSGLPSDRFFAERPEGSVSTLKIQRTQQEDSAVYLCASSLSLAGGNDYTFGSGTRLTVV.

Notes on this clone: From the germline J gene comes the end of the CDR3, since the read stops 3 residues before it. V and J are TRBV7-2 and TRBJ2-3; TRBD1 matches at 8 bases. In germline, CDR1 is SGHTA, CDR2 FQGNSA. This CDR3 has 14 amino acids. The part of the CDR3 DNA that was read is TGTGCCAGCAGCTTCTCAGACAGGGGCAAGACG. Its protein product is CASSFSDRGKT. The entire CDR3 is CASSFSDRGKTQYF.

Note on this clone: The CDR3 is cut off 3 residues early in the read; its end comes from the germline J gene. V is TRBV19 and J is TRBJ2-5, with TRBD1 matching 12 bases. The CDR3 has 17 amino acids. Per germline, CDR1 LNHDA and CDR2 SQIVND (reference sequence). V gave up 1 base and J gave up 5 bases; unmatched junction bases: 8. This CDR3 reads CASSIGSGTGGWETQYF. The DNA read from the CDR3 is TGTGCCAGTAGTATAGGGTCCGGGACAGGGGGCTGGGAGACC.

Comments on this clone: The DNA ends 3 residues before the CDR3 does, and the rest of the CDR3 is filled in from the germline J gene. V gene TRBV9 combines with J gene TRBJ2-5, with D unclear. Germline loops: CDR1 SGDLS, CDR2 YYNGEE. The CDR3 sequence is 16 residues long. Deletions cut 0 bases from V and 2 bases from J, with 14 bases between. Incomplete CDR3 DNA: TGTGCCAGCAGCGTAGGGGCAGGTGTAAGGCAAGAGACC. This gives the protein CASSVGAGVRQET. The full CDR3 protein is CASSVGAGVRQETQYF.

Regarding this clone: The CDR3 end lies 3 residues beyond the end of the read and is filled in from the germline J gene. This same CDR3 is encoded by further DNA sequences in the sample. This chain joins TRBV19 and TRBJ1-3; perhaps TRBD1 as D (6 bases). V lost 8 bases and J 0 bases, leaving 14 bases between the germline ends. Per the germline V gene, CDR1 is LNHDA and CDR2 is SQIVND (reference sequence). This CDR3 region has 15 residues. The DNA read from the CDR3 is TGTGCCAGTCGTTCGGACAGCCGCTCTGGAAACACC. This encodes CASRSDSRSGNT. The whole CDR3 is CASRSDSRSGNTIYF. Full variable domain (missing parts from reference TRBV19 and TRBJ1-3): DGGITQSPKYLFRKEGQNVTLSCEQNLNHDAMYWYRQDPGQGLRLIYYSQIVNDFQKGDIAEGYSVSREKKESFPLTVTSAQKNPTAFYLCASRSDSRSGNTIYFGEGSWLTVV.

Comments on this clone: The observed sequence ends 3 residues before the CDR3 terminus, with the missing tail filled in from the germline J gene. This chain links TRBV19 with TRBJ2-2; D might be TRBD1 or TRBD2, each matching 5 bases. From germline, CDR1 is LNHDA and CDR2 SQIVND (reference sequence). The CDR3 has 18 residues. The chain's CDR3 is CASSIRRIFYSGANVLFF. Partial CDR3 DNA: TGTGCCAGTAGTATAAGGAGGATCTTTTACTCTGGGGCCAACGTG.

With respect to this clone: The read terminates 3 residues before the CDR3 end, so the remaining end is supplied by the germline J gene. The V gene is TRBV19, the J gene TRBJ1-2, with unresolved D. CDR3 length: 14 amino acids. CDR1 and CDR2 (germline): LNHDA, SQIVND (reference sequence). CDR3 in amino acids: CASSIREGLDTYTF. CDR3 DNA (partial): TGTGCCAGTAGTATTAGAGAGGGTTTGGATACC.

The CDR3 DNA, read in part, is TGTGCCAGTAGTAACCAATTGGGGCGAATCGGTCAGCCC. It specifies CASSNQLGRIGQP. The complete CDR3 sequence is CASSNQLGRIGQPQHF. V is TRBV19 and J is TRBJ1-5, with D possibly matching TRBD1 (5 bases). With the read ending 3 residues before the CDR3 end, the germline J gene is used to fill in that end. Germline-derived CDR1 and CDR2 are LNHDA and SQIVND (reference sequence). The CDR3 has 16 amino acids. Between the trimmed V and J ends, which lost 4 bases and 6 bases, there was a span of 19 bases.

With respect to this clone: The sequenced fragment ends 3 residues before the CDR3 boundary, so the rest is inferred from the germline J gene. The chain combines TRBV30 with TRBJ1-4; D is perhaps TRBD1 (6 bases). From germline, CDR1 is GTSNPN and CDR2 SVGIG (reference sequence). The CDR3 runs 13 residues. The CDR3 bases that were read are TGTGCCTGGAGAAGGGGGACCTATTCACCA. Its protein product is CAWRRGTYSP. The entire CDR3 is CAWRRGTYSPLFF.

CDR3 region: CASRPKDRNTGELFF. The CDR3 DNA, read in part, is TGTGCCAGCAGACCCAAGGACAGGAACACCGGGGAG. This chain connects TRBV6-2 or TRBV6-3 to TRBJ2-2; a possible D gene is TRBD1 (6 bases). The read gets to within 3 residues of the CDR3 end, and the germline J gene fills in the rest. CDR1 is MNHEY and CDR2 is SVGEGT in the germline V gene. This CDR3 spans 15 amino acids. V lost 6 bases to trimming and J lost 1 base, with 12 bases between them.

On this clone itself: The read terminates 3 residues ahead of where the CDR3 ends, so the germline J gene completes it. The chain carries TRBV2 and TRBJ2-7, with D possibly matching TRBD1 (5 bases). The V end was cut by 1 base, the J end by 1 base, with 11 bases between. CDR1 is SNHLY, CDR2 FYNNEI, per germline. The CDR3 consists of 15 residues. CDR3: CASSEEGIPSYEQYF. Partial CDR3 DNA: TGTGCCAGCAGTGAAGAGGGGATCCCATCCTACGAG.